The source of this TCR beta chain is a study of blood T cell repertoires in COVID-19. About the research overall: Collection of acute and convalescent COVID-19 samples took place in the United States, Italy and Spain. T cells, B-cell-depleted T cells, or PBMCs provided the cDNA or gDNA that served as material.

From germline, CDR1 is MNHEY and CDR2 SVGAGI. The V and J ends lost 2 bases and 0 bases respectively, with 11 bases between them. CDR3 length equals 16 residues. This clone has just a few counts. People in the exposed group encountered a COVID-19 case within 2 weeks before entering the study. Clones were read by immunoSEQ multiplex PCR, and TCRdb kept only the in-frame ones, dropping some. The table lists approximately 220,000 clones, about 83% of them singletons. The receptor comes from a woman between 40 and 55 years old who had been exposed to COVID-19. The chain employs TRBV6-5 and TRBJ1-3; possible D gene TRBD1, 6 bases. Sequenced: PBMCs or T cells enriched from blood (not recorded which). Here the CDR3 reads CASSYDRLDSGNTIYF. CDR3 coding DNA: TGTGCCAGCAGTTACGACAGGCTCGACTCTGGAAACACCATATATTTT.